This is a list of T cell receptor beta chains from one sample in a study of T cell responses to AZD1222 COVID-19 vaccine. Measured with immunoSEQ multiplex PCR; TCRdb has only the in-frame clones, and not every one. The sample holds some 150,000 clones, more than 70% seen once. The sequences come from peripheral blood, collected 28 days after the second AZD1222 dose. Receptors were obtained from an adult who received the AZD1222 COVID-19 vaccine. The CDR3 runs from the conserved cysteine through the conserved F or W. The D gene is left open where the match is weak. Not all rows give a size; the values are once, few, many and, for expanded clones, a class.

j_call: TRBJ1-1
clone_size: .
cdr3_length: 13
v_call: TRBV5-6
d_call: .
cdr3_aa: CASSLVQFGVAFF
cdr3_nt: TGTGCCAGCAGCTTGGTACAATTTGGGGTTGCTTTCTTT

j_call: TRBJ1-5
clone_size: .
cdr3_length: 16
v_call: TRBV28
d_call: TRBD1
cdr3_aa: CASRPEGQEYNQPQHF
cdr3_nt: TGTGCCAGCAGACCCGAGGGACAGGAGTACAATCAGCCCCAGCATTTT

j_call: TRBJ1-2
clone_size: .
cdr3_length: 16
v_call: TRBV7-2
d_call: .
cdr3_aa: CASSQNQGGVNSGYTF
cdr3_nt: TGTGCCAGCAGCCAGAATCAGGGCGGAGTCAATAGTGGCTACACCTTC

j_call: TRBJ1-1
clone_size: once
cdr3_length: 18
v_call: TRBV5-1
d_call: .
cdr3_aa: CASEGGPGQSQMNTEAFF
cdr3_nt: TGCGCCAGCGAGGGGGGACCCGGACAGAGCCAGATGAACACTGAAGCTTTCTTT

j_call: TRBJ2-3
clone_size: .
cdr3_length: 16
v_call: TRBV7-2
d_call: .
cdr3_aa: CASSLNQAGRTDTQYF
cdr3_nt: TGTGCCAGCAGCTTAAATCAAGCGGGTCGTACAGATACGCAGTATTTT

j_call: TRBJ1-1
clone_size: few
cdr3_length: 13
v_call: TRBV7-8
d_call: .
cdr3_aa: CASSLAGDTEAFF
cdr3_nt: TGTGCCAGCAGCTTAGCGGGGGACACTGAAGCTTTCTTT

j_call: TRBJ1-5
clone_size: .
cdr3_length: 12
v_call: TRBV7-9
d_call: .
cdr3_aa: CASSDSRGPQHF
cdr3_nt: TGTGCCAGCAGCGACAGCCGGGGGCCCCAGCATTTT

j_call: TRBJ2-4
clone_size: once
cdr3_length: 13
v_call: TRBV7-9
d_call: .
cdr3_aa: CASNKDLGDIQYF
cdr3_nt: TGTGCCAGCAATAAGGACCTCGGGGACATTCAGTACTTC

j_call: TRBJ2-7
clone_size: .
cdr3_length: 14
v_call: TRBV18
d_call: TRBD1
cdr3_aa: CASSPSQGLWEQYF
cdr3_nt: TGTGCCAGCTCACCTTCACAGGGGCTGTGGGAGCAGTACTTC

j_call: TRBJ2-7
clone_size: .
cdr3_length: 14
v_call: TRBV2
d_call: .
cdr3_aa: CASSAWGAGYEQYF
cdr3_nt: TGTGCCAGCAGTGCGTGGGGAGCCGGATACGAGCAGTACTTC

j_call: TRBJ1-2
clone_size: .
cdr3_length: 16
v_call: TRBV13
d_call: TRBD1
cdr3_aa: CASSRVPGQGNYGYTF
cdr3_nt: TGTGCCAGCAGCCGGGTCCCGGGACAGGGAAACTATGGCTACACCTTC

j_call: TRBJ1-6
clone_size: .
cdr3_length: 13
v_call: TRBV6-5
d_call: .
cdr3_aa: CASSYTLTSSLHF
cdr3_nt: TGTGCCAGCAGTTACACCCTGACCAGTTCCCTCCACTTT

j_call: TRBJ1-2
clone_size: once
cdr3_length: 16
v_call: TRBV4-1
d_call: .
cdr3_aa: CASSQDRQGSAYGYTF
cdr3_nt: TGCGCCAGCAGCCAAGACCGGCAGGGGTCGGCCTATGGCTACACCTTC

j_call: TRBJ2-7
clone_size: .
cdr3_length: 17
v_call: TRBV15
d_call: .
cdr3_aa: CATSRDDGFISSYEQYF
cdr3_nt: TGTGCCACCAGCAGAGATGACGGTTTTATAAGCTCCTACGAGCAGTACTTC